Each of the 2 T cell receptor beta chains below was sequenced from the same sample in a study of neurological immune-mediated disorders. TCRdb re-called the 5' RACE reads through MiXCR, storing one row per CDR3 protein. The data hold 84,000 or so distinct CDR3 sequences, with approximately 4.3% observed a single time. Stated time point: longitudinal time-point 3. The sequencing input was PBMCs. All receptors derive from a woman aged 55-70 years with multiple sclerosis.

This chain joins TRBV18 and TRBJ2-7; a possible D gene is TRBD2 (6 bases). Germline V CDR1 and CDR2: KGHSH, LQKENI. The CDR3 runs 14 residues. V gave up 3 bases and J gave up 3 bases, with 12 bases separating them. CDR3 region: CASSPQGLNYEQYF. Written as DNA, the CDR3 is TGTGCCAGCTCACCGCAGGGACTGAACTACGAGCAGTACTTC.

V and J are TRBV14 and TRBJ2-2; no reliable D call. Germline assignment: CDR1 SGHDN and CDR2 FVKESK. CDR3 length: 16 amino acids. V was shortened by 0 bases and J by 4 bases, with 12 bases between the two germline ends. The CDR3 DNA follows: TGTGCCAGCAGCCAAGATCTACTTACTTTCACCGGGGAGCTGTTTTTT. This sequence encodes CASSQDLLTFTGELFF.